This T cell receptor (beta chain) comes out of a study of OX40 agonist ivuxolimab in advanced cancers. The overall study: The patients' treatment was ivuxolimab, an agonistic anti-OX40 (CD134) antibody. General study points: More expanded clones were found, on average, in CD8+ than in CD4+ T cells. Clonal expansion in partial responders at 0.1-3.0 mg/kg ranked among the lowest.

Libraries were prepared by immunoSEQ multiplex PCR; TCRdb keeps only in-frame clonotypes and omits some of them. The sample lists roughly 67,000 clones, 82% seen once, with about 11% in the top ten. Blood specimens came from baseline, cycle 4 day 1, and cycle 7 day 1. Concerning this clone: Its cognate antigen is unknown.

With 4 bases clipped from V and 0 bases from J, the junction kept 6 bases outside the gene matches. Germline-derived CDR1 and CDR2 are SGHNT and YYREEE (reference sequence). The CDR3 sequence is 15 residues long. The V call is TRBV5-4, the J call TRBJ1-1; 7 bases align to TRBD1. This receptor was taken from an adult with an advanced solid tumor such as melanoma, head and neck, liver or kidney cancer. The sample in question was CD4+ or CD8+ T cells sorted from blood, obtained in a trial of the OX40 agonist ivuxolimab. The CDR3 is CASSQGQVVNTEAFF. For the CDR3, the DNA is TGTGCCAGCAGCCAAGGACAGGTAGTGAACACTGAAGCTTTCTTT.